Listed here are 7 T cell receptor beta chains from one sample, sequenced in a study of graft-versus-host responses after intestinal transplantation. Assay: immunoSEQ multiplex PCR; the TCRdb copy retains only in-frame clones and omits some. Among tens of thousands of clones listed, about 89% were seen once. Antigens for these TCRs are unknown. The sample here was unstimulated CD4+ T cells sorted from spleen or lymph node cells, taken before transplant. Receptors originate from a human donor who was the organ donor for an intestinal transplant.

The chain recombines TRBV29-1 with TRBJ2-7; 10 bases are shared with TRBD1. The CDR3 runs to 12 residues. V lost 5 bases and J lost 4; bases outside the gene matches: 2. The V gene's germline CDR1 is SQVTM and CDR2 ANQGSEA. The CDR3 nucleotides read TGCAGCGTTCGGACAGGGGGGTACGAGCAGTACTTC. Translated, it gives CSVRTGGYEQYF.

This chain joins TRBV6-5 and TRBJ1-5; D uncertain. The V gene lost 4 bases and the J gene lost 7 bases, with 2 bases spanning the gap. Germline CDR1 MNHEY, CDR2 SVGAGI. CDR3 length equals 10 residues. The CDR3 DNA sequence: TGTGCCAGCAGTTCACAGCCCCAGCATTTT. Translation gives CASSSQPQHF.

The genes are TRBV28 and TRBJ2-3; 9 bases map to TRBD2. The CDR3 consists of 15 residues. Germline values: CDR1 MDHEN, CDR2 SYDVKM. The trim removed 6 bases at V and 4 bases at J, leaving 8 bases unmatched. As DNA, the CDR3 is TGTGCCAGCAGCTTTAGCGGGAGTCCACCAGATACGCAGTATTTT. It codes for CASSFSGSPPDTQYF. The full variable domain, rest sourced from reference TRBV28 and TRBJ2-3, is DVKVTQSSRYLVKRTGEKVFLECVQDMDHENMFWYRQDPGLGLRLIYFSYDVKMKEKGDIPEGYSVSREKKERFSLILESASTNQTSMYLCASSFSGSPPDTQYFGPGTRLTVL.

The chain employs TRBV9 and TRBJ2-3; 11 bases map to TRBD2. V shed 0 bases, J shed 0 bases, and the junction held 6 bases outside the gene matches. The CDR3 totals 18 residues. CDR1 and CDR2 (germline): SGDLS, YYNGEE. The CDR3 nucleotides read TGTGCCAGCAGCGTAGAGGGGACTAGCGGATCTAGCACAGATACGCAGTATTTT. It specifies CASSVEGTSGSSTDTQYF.

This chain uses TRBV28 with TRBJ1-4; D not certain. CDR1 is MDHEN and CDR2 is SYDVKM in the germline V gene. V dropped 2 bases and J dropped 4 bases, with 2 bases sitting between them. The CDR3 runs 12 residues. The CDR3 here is CASSLLNEKLFF. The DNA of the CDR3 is TGTGCCAGCAGTTTACTTAATGAAAAACTGTTTTTT.

CDR3 sequence reads: CASSRDTRRHEQYF. CDR3 DNA sequence: TGTGCCAGCAGCAGGGACACCAGGCGCCACGAGCAGTACTTC. The chain joins TRBV27 to TRBJ2-7; D possibly corresponds to TRBD1 (6 bases). The germline gives CDR1 MNHEY, CDR2 SMNVEV (reference sequence). V dropped 6 bases and J dropped 5 bases, with 17 bases sitting between them. This CDR3 spans 14 amino acids.

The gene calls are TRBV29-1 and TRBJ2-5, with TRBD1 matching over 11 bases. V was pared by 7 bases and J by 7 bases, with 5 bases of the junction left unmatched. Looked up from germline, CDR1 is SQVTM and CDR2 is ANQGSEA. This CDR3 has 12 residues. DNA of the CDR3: TGCAGCGGGGGACAGGGGGGAGGGACCCAGTACTTC. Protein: CSGGQGGGTQYF.